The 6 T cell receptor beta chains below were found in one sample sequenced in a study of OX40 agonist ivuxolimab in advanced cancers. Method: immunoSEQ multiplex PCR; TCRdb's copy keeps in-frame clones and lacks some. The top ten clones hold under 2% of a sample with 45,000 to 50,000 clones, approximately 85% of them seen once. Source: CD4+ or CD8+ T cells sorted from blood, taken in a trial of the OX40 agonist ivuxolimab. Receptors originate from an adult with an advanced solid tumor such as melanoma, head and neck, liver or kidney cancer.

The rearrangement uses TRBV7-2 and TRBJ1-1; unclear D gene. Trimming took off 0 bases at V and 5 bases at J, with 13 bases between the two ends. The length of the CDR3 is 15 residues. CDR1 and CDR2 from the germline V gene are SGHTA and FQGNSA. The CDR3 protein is CASSLAVAGNTEAFF. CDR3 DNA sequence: TGTGCCAGCAGCTTAGCGGTCGCGGGGAATACTGAAGCTTTCTTT.

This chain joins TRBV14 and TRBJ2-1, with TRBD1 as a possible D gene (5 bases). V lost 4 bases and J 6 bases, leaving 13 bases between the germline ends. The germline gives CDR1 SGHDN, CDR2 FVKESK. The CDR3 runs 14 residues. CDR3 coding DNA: TGTGCCAGCAGCCCCGGCACAGGCGTCAATGAGCAGTTCTTC. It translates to CASSPGTGVNEQFF.

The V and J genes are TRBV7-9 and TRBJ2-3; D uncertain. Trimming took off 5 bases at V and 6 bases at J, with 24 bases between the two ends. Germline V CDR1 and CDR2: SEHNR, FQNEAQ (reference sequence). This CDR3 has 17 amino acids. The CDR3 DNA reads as TGTGCCAGCAGCCCCCCCCGGCGAAGTCACCAAAGGGATACGCAGTATTTT. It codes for CASSPPRRSHQRDTQYF. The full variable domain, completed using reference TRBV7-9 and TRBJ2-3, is DTGVSQNPRHKITKRGQNVTFRCDPISEHNRLYWYRQTLGQGPEFLTYFQNEAQLEKSRLLSDRFSAERPKGSFSTLEIQRTEQGDSAMYLCASSPPRRSHQRDTQYFGPGTRLTVL.

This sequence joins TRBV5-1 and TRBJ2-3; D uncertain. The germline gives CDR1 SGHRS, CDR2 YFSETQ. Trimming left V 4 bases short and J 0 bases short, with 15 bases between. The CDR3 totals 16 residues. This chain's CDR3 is CASSPTWEISTDTQYF. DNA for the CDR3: TGCGCCAGCAGCCCGACCTGGGAAATTAGCACAGATACGCAGTATTTT.

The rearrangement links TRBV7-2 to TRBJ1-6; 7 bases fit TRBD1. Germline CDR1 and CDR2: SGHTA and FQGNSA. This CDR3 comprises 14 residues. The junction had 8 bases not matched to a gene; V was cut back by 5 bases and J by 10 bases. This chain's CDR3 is CASSPSRGLSPLHF. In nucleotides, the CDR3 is TGTGCCAGCAGCCCCTCCAGGGGGTTATCACCCCTCCACTTT.

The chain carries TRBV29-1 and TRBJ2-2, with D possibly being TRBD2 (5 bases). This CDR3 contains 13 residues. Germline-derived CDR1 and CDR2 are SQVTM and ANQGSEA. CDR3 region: CTAPSHESGELFF. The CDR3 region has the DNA TGCACTGCCCCTAGCCATGAGAGCGGGGAGCTGTTTTTT.